This entry features one T cell receptor beta chain sequence. Its antigen is unknown. Germline CDR1 and CDR2: DFQATT and SNEGSKA (reference sequence). V dropped 4 bases and J dropped 5 bases, with 17 bases sitting between them. The CDR3 contains 14 residues. The data stem from a study of CD8 T cells in ankylosing spondylitis. Each CDR3 protein is one row after TCRdb ran MiXCR on the 5' RACE reads. The table lists hundreds of thousands of distinct CDR3 sequences, roughly a quarter of them singletons, with 0.89% in the top ten. Study-wide points: Reactive arthritis synovial fluid and blood previously showed some of these motif variants. Disease-linked clones reportedly concentrated significantly in matched ankylosing spondylitis synovial fluid. Among TCR beta sequences, a motif of under ten highly homologous variants appeared characteristic of ankylosing spondylitis blood.

The rearrangement joins TRBV20-1 to TRBJ1-1; tentative D call: TRBD1 (5 bases). This receptor was obtained from a male donor with ankylosing spondylitis. Input material: blood, either unsorted or a sorted T cell fraction (not recorded which). CDR3 region: CSATRNKGWTEAFF. Here the CDR3 DNA reads TGCAGTGCTACACGAAATAAGGGGTGGACTGAAGCTTTCTTT.